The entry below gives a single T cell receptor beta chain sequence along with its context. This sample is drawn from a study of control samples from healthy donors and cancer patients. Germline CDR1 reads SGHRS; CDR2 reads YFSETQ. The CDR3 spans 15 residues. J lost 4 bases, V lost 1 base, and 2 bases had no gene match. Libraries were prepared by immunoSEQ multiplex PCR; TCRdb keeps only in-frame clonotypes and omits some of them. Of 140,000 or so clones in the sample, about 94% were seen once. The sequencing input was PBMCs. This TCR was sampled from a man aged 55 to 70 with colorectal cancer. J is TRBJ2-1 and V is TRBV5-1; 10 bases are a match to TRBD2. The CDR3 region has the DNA TGCGCCAGCAGCTTGAGGACTAGCGGATACAATGAGCAGTTCTTC. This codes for CASSLRTSGYNEQFF.